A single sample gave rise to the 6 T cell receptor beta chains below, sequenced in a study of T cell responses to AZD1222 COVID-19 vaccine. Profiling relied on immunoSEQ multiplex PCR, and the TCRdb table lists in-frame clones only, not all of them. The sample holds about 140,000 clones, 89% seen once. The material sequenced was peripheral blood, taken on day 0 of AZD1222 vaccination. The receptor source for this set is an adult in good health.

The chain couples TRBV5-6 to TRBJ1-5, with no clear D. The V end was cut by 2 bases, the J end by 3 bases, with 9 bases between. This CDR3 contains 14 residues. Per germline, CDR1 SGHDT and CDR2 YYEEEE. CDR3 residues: CASSFAGYNQPQHF. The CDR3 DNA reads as TGTGCCAGCAGCTTTGCAGGATACAATCAGCCCCAGCATTTT.

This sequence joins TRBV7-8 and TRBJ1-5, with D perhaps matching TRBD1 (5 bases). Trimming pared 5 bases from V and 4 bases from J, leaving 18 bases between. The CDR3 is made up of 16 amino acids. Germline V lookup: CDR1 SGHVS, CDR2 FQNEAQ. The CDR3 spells CASSLSSGRGNQPQHF. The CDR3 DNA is TGTGCCAGCAGCCTTTCGAGTGGAAGGGGTAATCAGCCCCAGCATTTT.

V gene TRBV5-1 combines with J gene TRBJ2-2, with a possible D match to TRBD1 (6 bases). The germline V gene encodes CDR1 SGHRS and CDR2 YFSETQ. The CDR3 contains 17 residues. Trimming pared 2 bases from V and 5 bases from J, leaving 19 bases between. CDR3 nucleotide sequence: TGCGCCAGCAGCTTTCTTTCGGCCAGGGGTAGAACCGGGGAGCTGTTTTTT. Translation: CASSFLSARGRTGELFF. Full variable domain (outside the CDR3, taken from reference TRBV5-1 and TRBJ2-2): KAGVTQTPRYLIKTRGQQVTLSCSPISGHRSVSWYQQTPGQGLQFLFEYFSETQRNKGNFPGRFSGRQFSNSRSEMNVSTLELGDSALYLCASSFLSARGRTGELFFGEGSRLTVL.

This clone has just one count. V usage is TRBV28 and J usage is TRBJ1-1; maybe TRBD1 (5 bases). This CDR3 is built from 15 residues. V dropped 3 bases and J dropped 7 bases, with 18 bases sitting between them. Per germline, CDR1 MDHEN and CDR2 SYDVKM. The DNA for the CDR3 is TGTGCCAGCAGTTTGGGGGGGACTAAGGCAGTTGAAGCTTTCTTT. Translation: CASSLGGTKAVEAFF.

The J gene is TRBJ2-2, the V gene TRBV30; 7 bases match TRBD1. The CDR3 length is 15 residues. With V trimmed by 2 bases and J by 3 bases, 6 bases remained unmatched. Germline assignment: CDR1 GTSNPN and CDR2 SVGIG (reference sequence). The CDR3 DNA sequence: TGTGCCTGGAGTCCCCCTGACAGGGACACCGGGGAGCTGTTTTTT. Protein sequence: CAWSPPDRDTGELFF.

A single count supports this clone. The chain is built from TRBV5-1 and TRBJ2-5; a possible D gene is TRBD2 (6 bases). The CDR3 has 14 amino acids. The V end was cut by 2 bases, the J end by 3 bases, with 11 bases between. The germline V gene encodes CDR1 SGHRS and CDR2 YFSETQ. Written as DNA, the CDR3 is TGCGCCAGCAGCTTAGTCGGGAGTAAAGAGACCCAGTACTTC. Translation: CASSLVGSKETQYF.